Here is one TCR beta chain with its context. Germline V gives CDR1 MGHDK, CDR2 SYGVNS. Losses at the gene ends were 1 base for V and 3 bases for J; bases not matched to a gene: 7. This CDR3 spans 17 amino acids. The data were obtained in a study of OX40 agonist ivuxolimab in advanced cancers. Method: immunoSEQ multiplex PCR; TCRdb's copy keeps in-frame clones and lacks some. The sample has approximately 69,000 clones; roughly nine tenths are singletons. The V call is TRBV25-1, the J call TRBJ2-2, with 8 bases identical to TRBD1. This material consisted of CD4+ or CD8+ T cells sorted from blood, taken in a trial of the OX40 agonist ivuxolimab. The receptor's source is an adult with an advanced solid tumor such as melanoma, head and neck, liver or kidney cancer. DNA for the CDR3: TGTGCCAGCAGTGAATGGCGGACAGGGTTGGACACCGGGGAGCTGTTTTTT. Its protein is CASSEWRTGLDTGELFF.